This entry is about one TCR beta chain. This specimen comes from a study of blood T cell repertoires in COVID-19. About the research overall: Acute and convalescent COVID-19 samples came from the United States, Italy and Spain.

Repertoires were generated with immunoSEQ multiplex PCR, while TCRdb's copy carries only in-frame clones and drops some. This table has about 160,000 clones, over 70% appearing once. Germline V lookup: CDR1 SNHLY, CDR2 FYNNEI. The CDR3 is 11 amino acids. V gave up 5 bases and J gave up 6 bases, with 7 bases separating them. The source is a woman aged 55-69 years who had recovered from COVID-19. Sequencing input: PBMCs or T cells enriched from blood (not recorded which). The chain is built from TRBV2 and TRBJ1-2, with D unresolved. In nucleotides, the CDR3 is TGTGCCAGCAGTTATTTTGATGGCTACACCTTC. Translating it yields CASSYFDGYTF.